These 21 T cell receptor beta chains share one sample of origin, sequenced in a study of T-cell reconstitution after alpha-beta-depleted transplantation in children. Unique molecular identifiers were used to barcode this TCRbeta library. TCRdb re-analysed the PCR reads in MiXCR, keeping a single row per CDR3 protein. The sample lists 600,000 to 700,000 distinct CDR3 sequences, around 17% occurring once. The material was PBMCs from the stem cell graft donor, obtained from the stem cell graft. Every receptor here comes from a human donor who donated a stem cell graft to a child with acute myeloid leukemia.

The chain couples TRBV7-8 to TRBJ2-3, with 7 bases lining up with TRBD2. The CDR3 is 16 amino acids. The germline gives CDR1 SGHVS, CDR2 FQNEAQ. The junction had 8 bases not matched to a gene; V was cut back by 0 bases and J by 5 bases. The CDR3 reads CASSLAVSGFVDTQYF. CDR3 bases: TGTGCCAGCAGCTTAGCGGTTAGCGGGTTTGTAGATACGCAGTATTTT. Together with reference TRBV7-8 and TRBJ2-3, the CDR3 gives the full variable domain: GAGVSQSPRYKVAKRGQDVALRCDPISGHVSLFWYQQALGQGPEFLTYFQNEAQLDKSGLPSDRFFAERPEGSVSTLKIQRTQQEDSAVYLCASSLAVSGFVDTQYFGPGTRLTVL.

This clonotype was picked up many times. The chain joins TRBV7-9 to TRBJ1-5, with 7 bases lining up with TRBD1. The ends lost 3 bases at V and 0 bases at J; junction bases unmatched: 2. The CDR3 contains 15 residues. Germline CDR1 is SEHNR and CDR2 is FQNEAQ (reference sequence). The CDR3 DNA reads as TGTGCCAGCAGCTTGGGACAGTCTAGCAATCAGCCCCAGCATTTT. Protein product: CASSLGQSSNQPQHF.

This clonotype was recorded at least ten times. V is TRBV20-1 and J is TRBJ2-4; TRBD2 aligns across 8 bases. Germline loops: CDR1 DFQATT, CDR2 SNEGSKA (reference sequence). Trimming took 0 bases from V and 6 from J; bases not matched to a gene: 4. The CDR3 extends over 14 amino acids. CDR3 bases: TGCAGTGCTAGAGAAGCGGGGGTTGGAAACATTCAGTACTTC. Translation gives CSAREAGVGNIQYF.

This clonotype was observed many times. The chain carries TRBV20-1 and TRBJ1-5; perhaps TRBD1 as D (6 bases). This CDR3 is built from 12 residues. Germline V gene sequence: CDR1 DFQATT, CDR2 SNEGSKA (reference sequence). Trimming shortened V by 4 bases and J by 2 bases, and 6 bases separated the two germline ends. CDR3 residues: CSANRGNQPQHF. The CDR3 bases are TGCAGTGCTAACAGGGGCAATCAGCCCCAGCATTTT.

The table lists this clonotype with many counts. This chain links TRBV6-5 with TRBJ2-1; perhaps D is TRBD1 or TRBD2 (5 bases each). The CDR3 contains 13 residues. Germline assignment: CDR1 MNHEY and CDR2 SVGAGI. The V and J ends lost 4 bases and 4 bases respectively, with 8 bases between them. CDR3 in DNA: TGTGCCAGCAGTTGGGACCAGTACAATGAGCAGTTCTTC. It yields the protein CASSWDQYNEQFF.

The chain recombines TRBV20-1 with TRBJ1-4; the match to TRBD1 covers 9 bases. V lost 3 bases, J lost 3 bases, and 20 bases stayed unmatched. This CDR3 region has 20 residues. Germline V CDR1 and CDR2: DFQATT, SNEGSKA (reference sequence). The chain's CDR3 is CSASAWGKGQGWESNEKLFF. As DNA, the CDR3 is TGCAGTGCTAGTGCTTGGGGCAAGGGACAGGGTTGGGAGTCTAATGAAAAACTGTTTTTT.

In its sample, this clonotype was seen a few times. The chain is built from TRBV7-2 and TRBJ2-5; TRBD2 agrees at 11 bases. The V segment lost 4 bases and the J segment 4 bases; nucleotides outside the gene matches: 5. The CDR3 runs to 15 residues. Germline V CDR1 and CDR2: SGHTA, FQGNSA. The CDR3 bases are TGTGCCAGCAGCTCGTCTCTAGCGGGAGGAGAGACCCAGTACTTC. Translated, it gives CASSSSLAGGETQYF.

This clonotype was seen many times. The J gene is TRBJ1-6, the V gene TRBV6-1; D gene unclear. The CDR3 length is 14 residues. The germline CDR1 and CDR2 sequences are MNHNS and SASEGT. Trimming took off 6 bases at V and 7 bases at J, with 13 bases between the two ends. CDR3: CASRRTASNSPLHF. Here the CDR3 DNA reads TGTGCCAGCAGAAGAACGGCGTCCAATTCACCCCTCCACTTT.

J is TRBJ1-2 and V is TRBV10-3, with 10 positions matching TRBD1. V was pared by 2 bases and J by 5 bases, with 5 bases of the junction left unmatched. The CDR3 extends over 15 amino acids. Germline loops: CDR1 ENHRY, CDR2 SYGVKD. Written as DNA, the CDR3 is TGTGCCATCAGTGAGGGGACAGGGGCAACGTATGGCTACACCTTC. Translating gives CAISEGTGATYGYTF.

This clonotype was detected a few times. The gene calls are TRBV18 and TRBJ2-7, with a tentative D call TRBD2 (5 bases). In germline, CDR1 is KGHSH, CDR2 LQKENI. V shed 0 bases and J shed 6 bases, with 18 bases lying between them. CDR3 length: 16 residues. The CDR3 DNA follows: TGTGCCAGCTCACCACCGGCTGCGGGTCCTCCGGGCGAGCAGTACTTC. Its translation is CASSPPAAGPPGEQYF.

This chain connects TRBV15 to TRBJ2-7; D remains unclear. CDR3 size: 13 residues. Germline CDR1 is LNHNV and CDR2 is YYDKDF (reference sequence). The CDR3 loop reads CATSREGTRPENV. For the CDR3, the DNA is TGTGCCACCAGCAGAGAGGGCACCCGCCCGGAGAACGTC.

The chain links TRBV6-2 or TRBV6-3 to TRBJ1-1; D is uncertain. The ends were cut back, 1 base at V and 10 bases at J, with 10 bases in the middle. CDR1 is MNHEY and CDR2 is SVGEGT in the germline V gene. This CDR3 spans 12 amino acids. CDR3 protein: CASSYLGVGAFF. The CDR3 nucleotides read TGTGCCAGCAGTTACTTGGGCGTGGGAGCTTTCTTT.

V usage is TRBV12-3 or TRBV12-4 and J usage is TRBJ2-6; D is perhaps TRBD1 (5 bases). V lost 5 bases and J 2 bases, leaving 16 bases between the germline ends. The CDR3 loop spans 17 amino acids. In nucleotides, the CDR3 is TGTGCCAGCAGTCCCCCGGACAAACGAACTGGGGCCAACGTCCTGACTTTC. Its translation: CASSPPDKRTGANVLTF.

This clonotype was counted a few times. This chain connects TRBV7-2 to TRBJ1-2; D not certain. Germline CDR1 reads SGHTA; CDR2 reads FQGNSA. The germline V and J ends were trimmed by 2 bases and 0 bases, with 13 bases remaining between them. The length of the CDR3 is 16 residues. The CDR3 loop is CASSLNLGAANYGYTF. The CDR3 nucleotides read TGTGCCAGCAGCTTAAACCTCGGTGCTGCTAACTATGGCTACACCTTC.

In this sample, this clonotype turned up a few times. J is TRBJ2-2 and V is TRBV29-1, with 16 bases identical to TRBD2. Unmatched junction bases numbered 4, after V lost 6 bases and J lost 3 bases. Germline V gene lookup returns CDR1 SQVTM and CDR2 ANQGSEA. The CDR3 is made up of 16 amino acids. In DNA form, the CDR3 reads TGCAGCGTCCTCGGGACTAGCGGGGGGGACACCGGGGAGCTGTTTTTT. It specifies CSVLGTSGGDTGELFF.

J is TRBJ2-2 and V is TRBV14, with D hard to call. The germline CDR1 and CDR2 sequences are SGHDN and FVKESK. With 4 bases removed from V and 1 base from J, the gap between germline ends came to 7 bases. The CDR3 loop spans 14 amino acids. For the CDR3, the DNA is TGTGCCAGCAGCCCTGTCGGGAACACCGGGGAGCTGTTTTTT. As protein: CASSPVGNTGELFF.

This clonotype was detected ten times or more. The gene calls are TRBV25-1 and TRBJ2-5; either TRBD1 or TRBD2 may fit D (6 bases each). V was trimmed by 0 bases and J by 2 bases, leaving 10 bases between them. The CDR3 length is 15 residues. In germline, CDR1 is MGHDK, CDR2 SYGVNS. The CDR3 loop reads CASSEYQGRQETQYF. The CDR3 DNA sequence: TGTGCCAGCAGTGAATATCAGGGGAGGCAAGAGACCCAGTACTTC.

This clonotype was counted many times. CDR3 sequence: CSTLRNIAGNTEAFF. The DNA of the CDR3 is TGCAGTACCCTCCGGAATATAGCTGGGAACACTGAAGCTTTCTTT. This rearrangement joins TRBV20-1 to TRBJ1-1; D ambiguous. CDR1 is DFQATT, CDR2 SNEGSKA, per germline (reference sequence). CDR3 length: 15 residues. V was clipped by 8 bases and J by 1 base, with 20 bases between them.

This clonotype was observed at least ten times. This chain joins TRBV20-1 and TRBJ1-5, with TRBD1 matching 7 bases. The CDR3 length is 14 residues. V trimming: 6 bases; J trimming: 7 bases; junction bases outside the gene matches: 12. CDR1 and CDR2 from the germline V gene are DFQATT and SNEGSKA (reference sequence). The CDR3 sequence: CSADDRVRGQPQHF. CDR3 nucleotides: TGCAGTGCAGACGACAGGGTTAGAGGACAGCCCCAGCATTTT.

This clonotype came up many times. Here the CDR3 reads CASRPTGRTGYTF. The DNA for the CDR3 is TGTGCCAGCAGACCGACAGGGCGGACTGGCTACACCTTC. The chain recombines TRBV6-5 with TRBJ1-2, with 7 bases identical to TRBD1. This CDR3 comprises 13 residues. Germline lookup yields CDR1 MNHEY and CDR2 SVGAGI. V lost 6 bases to trimming and J lost 7 bases; unmatched junction nucleotides: 8.

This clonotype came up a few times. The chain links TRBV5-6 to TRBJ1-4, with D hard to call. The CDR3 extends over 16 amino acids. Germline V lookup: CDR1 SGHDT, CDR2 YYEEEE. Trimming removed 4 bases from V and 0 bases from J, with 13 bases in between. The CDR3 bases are TGTGCCAGCAGCCCAGGCGCGGGAGCAACTAATGAAAAACTGTTTTTT. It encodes CASSPGAGATNEKLFF.